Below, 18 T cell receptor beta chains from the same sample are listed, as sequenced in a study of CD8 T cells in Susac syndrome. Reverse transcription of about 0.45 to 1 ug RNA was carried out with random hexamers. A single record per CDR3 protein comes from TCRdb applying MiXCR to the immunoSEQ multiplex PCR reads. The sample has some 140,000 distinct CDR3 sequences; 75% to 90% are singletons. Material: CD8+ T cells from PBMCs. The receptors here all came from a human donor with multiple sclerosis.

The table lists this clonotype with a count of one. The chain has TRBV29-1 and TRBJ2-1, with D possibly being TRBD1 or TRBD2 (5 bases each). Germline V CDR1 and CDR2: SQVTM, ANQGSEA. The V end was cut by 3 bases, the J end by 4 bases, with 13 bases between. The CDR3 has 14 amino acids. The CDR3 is CSVEGTGRYNEQFF. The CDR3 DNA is TGCAGCGTTGAGGGGACCGGACGGTACAATGAGCAGTTCTTC.

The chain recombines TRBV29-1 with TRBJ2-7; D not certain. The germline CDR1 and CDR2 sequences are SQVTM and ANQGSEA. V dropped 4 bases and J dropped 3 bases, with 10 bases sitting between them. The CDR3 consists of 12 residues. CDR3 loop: CSVVFTSYEQYF. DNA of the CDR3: TGCAGCGTTGTTTTCACAAGCTACGAGCAGTACTTC.

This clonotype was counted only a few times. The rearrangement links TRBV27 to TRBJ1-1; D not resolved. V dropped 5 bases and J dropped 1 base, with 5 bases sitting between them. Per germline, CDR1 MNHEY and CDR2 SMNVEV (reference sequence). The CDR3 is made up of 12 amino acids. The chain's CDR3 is CASSSWNTEAFF. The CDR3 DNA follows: TGTGCCAGCAGTAGTTGGAACACTGAAGCTTTCTTT.

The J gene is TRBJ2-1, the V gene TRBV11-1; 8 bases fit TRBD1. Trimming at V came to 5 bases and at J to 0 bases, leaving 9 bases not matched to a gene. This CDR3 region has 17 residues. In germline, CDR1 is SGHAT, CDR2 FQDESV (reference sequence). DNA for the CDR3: TGTGCCAGCAGCCTTCATAGACAGGGGCCCTCCTACAATGAGCAGTTCTTC. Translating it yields CASSLHRQGPSYNEQFF.

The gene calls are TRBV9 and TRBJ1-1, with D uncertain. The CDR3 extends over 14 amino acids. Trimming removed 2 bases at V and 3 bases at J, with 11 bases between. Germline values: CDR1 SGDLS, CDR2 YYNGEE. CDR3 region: CASSVGVLDTEAFF. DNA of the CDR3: TGTGCCAGCAGCGTCGGGGTGTTGGACACTGAAGCTTTCTTT. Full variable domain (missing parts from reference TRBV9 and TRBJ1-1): DSGVTQTPKHLITATGQRVTLRCSPRSGDLSVYWYQQSLDQGLQFLIQYYNGEERAKGNILERFSAQQFPDLHSELNLSSLELGDSALYFCASSVGVLDTEAFFGQGTRLTVV.

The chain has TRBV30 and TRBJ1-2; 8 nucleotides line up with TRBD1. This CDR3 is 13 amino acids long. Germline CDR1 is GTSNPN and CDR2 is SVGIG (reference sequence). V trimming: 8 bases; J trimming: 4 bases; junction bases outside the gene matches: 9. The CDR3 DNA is TGTGCCCTGACCAGGGGGCGCTTCTATGGCTACACCTTC. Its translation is CALTRGRFYGYTF.

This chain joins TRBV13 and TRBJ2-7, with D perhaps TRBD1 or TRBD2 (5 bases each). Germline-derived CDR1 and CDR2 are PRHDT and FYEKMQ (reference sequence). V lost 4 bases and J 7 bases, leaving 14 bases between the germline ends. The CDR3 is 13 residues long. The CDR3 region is CASSWTTWGEQYV. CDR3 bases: TGTGCCAGCAGCTGGACCACCTGGGGGGAGCAGTACGTC.

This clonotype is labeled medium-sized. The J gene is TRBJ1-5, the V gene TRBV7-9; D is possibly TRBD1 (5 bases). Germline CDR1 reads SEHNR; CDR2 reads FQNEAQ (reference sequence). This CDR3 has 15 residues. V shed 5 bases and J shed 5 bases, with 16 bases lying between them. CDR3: CASSQDWDGDQPQHF. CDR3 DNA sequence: TGTGCCAGCAGCCAAGATTGGGACGGAGATCAGCCCCAGCATTTT.

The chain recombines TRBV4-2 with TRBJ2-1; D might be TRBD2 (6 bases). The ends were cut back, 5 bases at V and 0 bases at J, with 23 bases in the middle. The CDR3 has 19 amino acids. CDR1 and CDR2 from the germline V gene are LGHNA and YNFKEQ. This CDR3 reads CASSEFPGLGPSSYNEQFF. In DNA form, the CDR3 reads TGTGCCAGCAGCGAATTCCCGGGACTCGGCCCTAGCTCCTACAATGAGCAGTTCTTC.

CDR3 bases: TGTGCCAGCAGCCGTTTCGTCATACTAGCGCTCGAGCAGTACGTC. The encoded protein is CASSRFVILALEQYV. This chain links TRBV5-4 with TRBJ2-7; the match to TRBD2 covers 7 bases. The trim removed 4 bases at V and 6 bases at J, leaving 13 bases unmatched. Germline-derived CDR1 and CDR2 are SGHNT and YYREEE (reference sequence). The CDR3 is 15 residues long.

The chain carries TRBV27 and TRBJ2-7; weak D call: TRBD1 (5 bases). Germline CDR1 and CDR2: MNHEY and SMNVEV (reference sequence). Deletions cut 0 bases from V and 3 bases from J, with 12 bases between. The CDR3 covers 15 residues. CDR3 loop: CASSLSPGYDYEQYF. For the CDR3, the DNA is TGTGCCAGCAGTTTATCTCCAGGGTACGACTACGAGCAGTACTTC.

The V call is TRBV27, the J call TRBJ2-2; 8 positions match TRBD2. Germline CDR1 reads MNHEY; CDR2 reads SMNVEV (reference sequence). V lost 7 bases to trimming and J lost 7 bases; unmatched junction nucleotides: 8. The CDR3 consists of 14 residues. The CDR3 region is CASNPGLAGGELFF. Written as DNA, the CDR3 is TGTGCCAGCAACCCCGGACTAGCCGGCGGGGAGCTGTTTTTT.

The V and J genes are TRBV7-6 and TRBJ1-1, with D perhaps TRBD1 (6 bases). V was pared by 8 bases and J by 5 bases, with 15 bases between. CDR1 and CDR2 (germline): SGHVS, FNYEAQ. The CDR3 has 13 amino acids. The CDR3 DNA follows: TGTGCCAGCCTACCGGGGGGCGCGACTGAAGCTTTCTTT. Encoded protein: CASLPGGATEAFF.

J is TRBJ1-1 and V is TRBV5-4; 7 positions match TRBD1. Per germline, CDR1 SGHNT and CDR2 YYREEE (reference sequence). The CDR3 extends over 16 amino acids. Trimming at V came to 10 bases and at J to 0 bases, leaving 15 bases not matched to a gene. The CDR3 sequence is CAAGRQGVLVNTEAFF. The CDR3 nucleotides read TGTGCCGCCGGCCGGCAGGGGGTTCTAGTGAACACTGAAGCTTTCTTT.

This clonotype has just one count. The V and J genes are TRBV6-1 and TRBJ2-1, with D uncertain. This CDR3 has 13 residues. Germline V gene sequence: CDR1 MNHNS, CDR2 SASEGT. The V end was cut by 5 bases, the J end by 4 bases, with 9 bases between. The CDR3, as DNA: TGTGCCAGCAGTACAAATTGGTACAATGAGCAGTTCTTC. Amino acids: CASSTNWYNEQFF.

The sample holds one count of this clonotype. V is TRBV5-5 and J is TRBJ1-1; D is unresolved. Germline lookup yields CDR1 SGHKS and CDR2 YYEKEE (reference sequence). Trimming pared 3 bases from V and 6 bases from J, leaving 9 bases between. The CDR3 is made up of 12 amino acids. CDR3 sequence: CASSWPAPEAFF. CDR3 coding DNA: TGTGCCAGCAGCTGGCCAGCCCCTGAAGCTTTCTTT.

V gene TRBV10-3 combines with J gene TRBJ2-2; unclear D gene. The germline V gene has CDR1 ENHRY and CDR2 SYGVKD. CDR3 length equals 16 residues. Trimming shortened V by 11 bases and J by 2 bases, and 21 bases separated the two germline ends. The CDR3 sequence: CASLGYSDINTGELFF. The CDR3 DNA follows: TGTGCCTCCCTTGGATATAGTGACATCAACACCGGGGAGCTGTTTTTT.

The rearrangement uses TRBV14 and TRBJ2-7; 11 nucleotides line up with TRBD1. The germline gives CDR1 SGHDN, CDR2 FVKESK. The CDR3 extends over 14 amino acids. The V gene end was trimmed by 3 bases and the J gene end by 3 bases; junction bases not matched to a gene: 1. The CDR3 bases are TGTGCCAGCAGCCAGGACAGGGGGCTCTACGAGCAGTACTTC. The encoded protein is CASSQDRGLYEQYF.